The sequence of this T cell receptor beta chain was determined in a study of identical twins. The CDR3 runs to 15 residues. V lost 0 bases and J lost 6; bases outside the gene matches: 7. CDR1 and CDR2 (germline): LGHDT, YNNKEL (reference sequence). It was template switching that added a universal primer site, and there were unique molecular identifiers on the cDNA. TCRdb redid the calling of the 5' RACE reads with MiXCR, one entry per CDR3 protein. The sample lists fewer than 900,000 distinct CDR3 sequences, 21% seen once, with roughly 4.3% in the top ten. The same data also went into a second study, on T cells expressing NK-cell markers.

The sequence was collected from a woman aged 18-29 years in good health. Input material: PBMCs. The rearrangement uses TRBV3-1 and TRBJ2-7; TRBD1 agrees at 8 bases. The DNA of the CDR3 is TGTGCCAGCAGCCAAGAAGGAGGACAGGGATCCGAGCAGTACTTC. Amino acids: CASSQEGGQGSEQYF.